One and the same sample provided the 32 T cell receptor beta chains below, sequenced in a study of OX40 agonist ivuxolimab in advanced cancers. Clones were read by immunoSEQ multiplex PCR, and TCRdb kept only the in-frame ones, dropping some. The sample lists 65,000 to 90,000 clones; approximately 84% were seen once. The source was CD4+ or CD8+ T cells sorted from blood, collected in a trial of the OX40 agonist ivuxolimab. The receptors originated from an adult with an advanced solid tumor such as melanoma, head and neck, liver or kidney cancer.

This clone was seen a handful of times. This chain connects TRBV5-5 to TRBJ1-1; maybe TRBD1 (5 bases). Trimming cost V 1 base and J 2 bases, with 9 bases left between them. The length of the CDR3 is 14 residues. Germline CDR1 SGHKS, CDR2 YYEKEE (reference sequence). The CDR3 sequence is CASSLTTVNTEAFF. The DNA of the CDR3 is TGTGCCAGCAGCTTGACGACAGTCAACACTGAAGCTTTCTTT.

The V gene is TRBV5-4, the J gene TRBJ2-7; TRBD2 might be the D (5 bases). Trimming pared 4 bases from V and 0 bases from J, leaving 11 bases between. Germline V gene data show CDR1 as SGHNT and CDR2 as YYREEE (reference sequence). The CDR3 consists of 14 residues. CDR3: CASSPDYSSYEQYF. The CDR3 DNA follows: TGTGCCAGCAGCCCCGACTACTCCTCCTACGAGCAGTACTTC.

For this clone: One junction end disagrees with the germline gene, perhaps due to a read error. The CDR3, as DNA: TGTGCCAGCAGCTTAGAGGGGGGGCGCAGGACCTTT. The encoded protein is CASSLEGGRRTF. This chain joins TRBV7-9 and TRBJ1-4, with a tentative D call TRBD1 (6 bases). This CDR3 region has 12 residues. CDR1 is SEHNR, CDR2 FQNEAQ, per germline (reference sequence).

This chain uses TRBV10-2 with TRBJ2-3; weak D call: TRBD2 (5 bases). CDR3 length: 19 residues. CDR1 WSHSY and CDR2 SAAADI come from the germline V gene. V lost 6 bases and J lost 2, with 27 bases in between. The DNA of the CDR3 is TGCGCCAGCAGACAGAACTTATTCGGAGGAATTTCTCCCACAGATACGCAGTATTTT. This sequence encodes CASRQNLFGGISPTDTQYF.

The J gene is TRBJ1-3, the V gene TRBV5-1, with TRBD1 matching 9 bases. Germline CDR1 reads SGHRS; CDR2 reads YFSETQ. The CDR3 spans 14 residues. With 4 bases clipped from V and 7 bases from J, the junction kept 6 bases outside the gene matches. CDR3 sequence (DNA): TGCGCCAGCAGCGGGACAGGGTCGGGCAACACCATATATTTT. It is translated as CASSGTGSGNTIYF.

The chain has TRBV6-5 and TRBJ2-5, with unresolved D. Near its end, the DNA agrees better with TRBJ2-7, so the J call may be wrong. Germline-derived CDR1 and CDR2 are MNHEY and SVGAGI. The CDR3 has 12 amino acids. In DNA form, the CDR3 reads TGTGCCAGCAGTTATCAGGTCTACGAGCAGTACTTC. Translated: CASSYQVYEQYF.

This chain links TRBV7-2 with TRBJ2-5, with TRBD2 matching over 9 bases. The CDR3 is 16 amino acids. Germline-derived CDR1 and CDR2 are SGHTA and FQGNSA. The V and J ends lost 5 bases and 4 bases, in that order; junction bases with no gene match: 11. CDR3 sequence (DNA): TGTGCCAGCAGCCCCCCGGGGCTAGCGGGATCAGAGACCCAGTACTTC. This gives the protein CASSPPGLAGSETQYF.

The CDR3 nucleotides read TGTGCCAGCAGCCCGAGACAGGGGCCAAAAGAGACCCAGTACTTC. This translates into CASSPRQGPKETQYF. This chain uses TRBV5-4 with TRBJ2-5; 8 bases agree with TRBD1. CDR3 length equals 15 residues. CDR1 and CDR2 (germline): SGHNT, YYREEE (reference sequence). The V segment lost 4 bases and the J segment 3 bases; nucleotides outside the gene matches: 8.

This clone turned up a few times. The rearrangement links TRBV2 to TRBJ1-6; 9 bases agree with TRBD1. CDR3 length: 15 amino acids. CDR1 and CDR2 (germline): SNHLY, FYNNEI. The trim removed 2 bases at V and 8 bases at J, leaving 4 bases unmatched. The CDR3 here is CASSENRDRDSPLHF. CDR3 in DNA: TGTGCCAGCAGTGAAAACCGGGACAGGGATTCACCCCTCCACTTT. Using reference TRBV2 and TRBJ1-6 for the parts outside the CDR3, the full variable domain is EPEVTQTPSHQVTQMGQEVILRCVPISNHLYFYWYRQILGQKVEFLVSFYNNEISEKSEIFDDQFSVERPDGSNFTLKIRSTKLEDSAMYFCASSENRDRDSPLHFGNGTRLTVT.

The chain is built from TRBV5-4 and TRBJ2-5; weak D call: TRBD1 (5 bases). The germline V and J ends were trimmed by 1 base and 1 base, with 11 bases remaining between them. The CDR3 totals 15 residues. Germline CDR1 SGHNT, CDR2 YYREEE (reference sequence). CDR3 sequence (DNA): TGTGCCAGCAGCTTGCGGCCAGGGCCCCAAGAGACCCAGTACTTC. This codes for CASSLRPGPQETQYF.

This chain joins TRBV18 and TRBJ1-4; unclear D gene. The CDR3 loop spans 17 amino acids. CDR1 is KGHSH, CDR2 LQKENI, per germline. The V end was cut by 1 base, the J end by 5 bases, with 17 bases between. The CDR3 region is CASSPRIEAAENEKLFF. The CDR3 bases are TGTGCCAGCTCACCACGGATTGAAGCCGCCGAGAATGAAAAACTGTTTTTT.

There are a few counts of this clone. The chain joins TRBV5-1 to TRBJ2-2; D might be TRBD2 (6 bases). The V end was cut by 4 bases, the J end by 1 base, with 14 bases between. The CDR3 is 16 residues long. Looked up from germline, CDR1 is SGHRS and CDR2 is YFSETQ. The CDR3 is CASSHRDLLNTGELFF. CDR3 bases: TGCGCCAGCAGCCACCGGGACTTATTGAACACCGGGGAGCTGTTTTTT.

This clone was seen just once. V usage is TRBV19 and J usage is TRBJ2-3; D might be TRBD1 or TRBD2, each matching 5 bases. Deletions cut 3 bases from V and 4 bases from J, with 14 bases between. The V gene's germline CDR1 is LNHDA and CDR2 SQIVND (reference sequence). The CDR3 is made up of 15 amino acids. The CDR3 protein is CASSISGRGADTQYF. Here the CDR3 DNA reads TGTGCCAGTAGTATTTCCGGAAGAGGGGCAGATACGCAGTATTTT.

The V gene is TRBV6-5, the J gene TRBJ1-3; weak D call: TRBD1 (5 bases). The germline V gene has CDR1 MNHEY and CDR2 SVGAGI. V dropped 2 bases and J dropped 2 bases, with 7 bases sitting between them. The CDR3 runs 14 residues. DNA for the CDR3: TGTGCCAGCAGTTACGGGGGGACTGGAAACACCATATATTTT. Its protein product is CASSYGGTGNTIYF.

This clone was detected a few times. The CDR3: CASSMGQVPNEQFF. DNA of the CDR3: TGTGCCAGCAGCATGGGACAGGTTCCCAATGAGCAGTTCTTC. The rearrangement uses TRBV7-9 and TRBJ2-1, with TRBD1 matching 8 bases. The V and J ends lost 5 bases and 6 bases, in that order; junction bases with no gene match: 6. Germline lookup yields CDR1 SEHNR and CDR2 FQNEAQ (reference sequence). The CDR3 spans 14 residues.

The chain links TRBV7-2 to TRBJ2-7, with 8 bases matching TRBD1. The CDR3 extends over 15 amino acids. With V trimmed by 1 base and J by 4 bases, 6 bases remained unmatched. The germline CDR1 and CDR2 sequences are SGHTA and FQGNSA. The CDR3 region has the DNA TGTGCCAGCAGCTTAGTTGGACAGGGAGAATACGAGCAGTACGTC. It specifies CASSLVGQGEYEQYV.

The V gene is TRBV27, the J gene TRBJ2-5; D perhaps matches TRBD2 (5 bases). Between the trimmed V and J ends, which lost 7 bases and 1 base, there was a span of 16 bases. Germline V gives CDR1 MNHEY, CDR2 SMNVEV (reference sequence). The CDR3 totals 15 residues. CDR3 loop: CASTMTARGQETQYF. The CDR3 DNA reads as TGTGCCAGCACGATGACGGCCCGGGGCCAAGAGACCCAGTACTTC.

This chain links TRBV6-6 with TRBJ1-4; TRBD1 agrees at 9 bases. CDR1 is MNHNY, CDR2 SVGAGI, per germline (reference sequence). Trimming cost V 5 bases and J 13 bases; bases outside gene matches: 5. This CDR3 spans 12 amino acids. The CDR3 spells CASSTWTGALFF. CDR3 nucleotides: TGTGCCAGCAGTACGTGGACAGGGGCACTGTTTTTT.

Comments on this clone: A read error may produce the germline difference seen at one junction end. The chain has TRBV4-3 and TRBJ2-2, with D maybe TRBD1 (5 bases). Per the germline V gene, CDR1 is LGHNA and CDR2 is YSLEER. This CDR3 region has 15 residues. CDR3 region: CASSQARGSGGELFF. DNA of the CDR3: TGCGCCAGCAGTCAAGCTAGGGGTTCGGGCGGGGAGCTGTTTTTT.

The chain recombines TRBV5-6 with TRBJ1-4; unclear D gene. Trimming removed 1 base at V and 4 bases at J, with 8 bases between. Germline V gene sequence: CDR1 SGHDT, CDR2 YYEEEE. This CDR3 is built from 14 residues. CDR3 loop: CASSLYSINEKLFF. The CDR3, as DNA: TGTGCCAGCAGCTTGTACTCGATTAATGAAAAACTGTTTTTT.

The V gene is TRBV28, the J gene TRBJ2-2, with D possibly matching TRBD1 (6 bases). CDR1 is MDHEN and CDR2 is SYDVKM in the germline V gene. Trimming took 7 bases from V and 1 from J, leaving 13 bases between them. CDR3 size: 15 residues. The CDR3 loop reads CASIAETGNTGELFF. CDR3 sequence (DNA): TGTGCCAGCATCGCCGAGACAGGGAACACCGGGGAGCTGTTTTTT. The full variable domain, its missing parts supplied by reference TRBV28 and TRBJ2-2, is DVKVTQSSRYLVKRTGEKVFLECVQDMDHENMFWYRQDPGLGLRLIYFSYDVKMKEKGDIPEGYSVSREKKERFSLILESASTNQTSMYLCASIAETGNTGELFFGEGSRLTVL.

The V and J genes are TRBV6-4 and TRBJ1-2, with 7 bases identical to TRBD1. After removal of 3 bases from V and 7 bases from J, the junction contained 8 bases not matched to a gene. This CDR3 has 14 residues. CDR1 is MRHNA and CDR2 is SNTAGT in the germline V gene. For the CDR3, the DNA is TGTGCCAGCAGTGAGGACAGGCGAGCTGGTGGCTACACCTTC. Translating it yields CASSEDRRAGGYTF.

The rearrangement uses TRBV6-1 and TRBJ2-5; D remains ambiguous. Germline CDR1 MNHNS, CDR2 SASEGT. V lost 6 bases, J lost 4 bases, and 15 bases lay in between. This CDR3 is built from 14 residues. CDR3 in amino acids: CASRSGVGRETQYF. The CDR3 DNA reads as TGTGCCAGCAGAAGTGGGGTAGGGCGAGAGACCCAGTACTTC.

The chain couples TRBV27 to TRBJ1-6, with a possible D match to TRBD1 (5 bases). Germline V gene data show CDR1 as MNHEY and CDR2 as SMNVEV (reference sequence). The CDR3 covers 15 residues. Trimming took 2 bases from V and 7 from J, leaving 12 bases between them. In nucleotides, the CDR3 is TGTGCCAGCAGTTTAGGACCGGGACGGAATTCACCCCTCCACTTT. Amino acid sequence: CASSLGPGRNSPLHF.

The chain has TRBV27 and TRBJ2-1, with D unclear. V was cut by 0 bases and J by 0 bases, with 6 bases left in between. In germline, CDR1 is MNHEY, CDR2 SMNVEV (reference sequence). This CDR3 has 15 amino acids. This chain's CDR3 is CASSLSRGSYNEQFF. CDR3 DNA: TGTGCCAGCAGTTTATCTCGCGGCTCCTACAATGAGCAGTTCTTC.

Only a few counts were recorded for this clone. The chain has TRBV11-2 and TRBJ1-1; 7 nucleotides align to TRBD1. The germline V gene encodes CDR1 SGHAT and CDR2 FQNNGV. The CDR3 extends over 15 amino acids. With V trimmed by 0 bases and J by 5 bases, 6 bases remained unmatched. The CDR3 DNA is TGTGCCAGCAGCTTAGACGCAGGGGGAGGGACTGAAGCTTTCTTT. Its translation is CASSLDAGGGTEAFF.

This chain connects TRBV29-1 to TRBJ1-2, with a weak D call TRBD1 (5 bases). Germline CDR1 is SQVTM and CDR2 is ANQGSEA. CDR3 length: 13 residues. Trimming left V 4 bases short and J 7 bases short, with 16 bases between. CDR3 sequence: CSVARDGPGGYTF. The CDR3 DNA follows: TGCAGCGTTGCCAGGGACGGCCCGGGTGGCTACACCTTC.

The V call is TRBV28, the J call TRBJ2-3, with TRBD1 matching 7 bases. CDR1 is MDHEN and CDR2 is SYDVKM in the germline V gene. CDR3 length: 16 residues. The ends lost 5 bases at V and 6 bases at J; junction bases unmatched: 14. CDR3 nucleotides: TGTGCCAGCAGTCCCGCCCGGACAGGCGCCTTGGATACGCAGTATTTT. Translating gives CASSPARTGALDTQYF.

V and J are TRBV7-6 and TRBJ1-4; perhaps TRBD1 as D (5 bases). Trimming removed 4 bases at V and 5 bases at J, with 11 bases between. Germline loops: CDR1 SGHVS, CDR2 FNYEAQ. This CDR3 spans 14 amino acids. CDR3 sequence (DNA): TGTGCCAGCAGCTCGGGACGTTCGAATGAAAAACTGTTTTTT. Its protein product is CASSSGRSNEKLFF.

The chain carries TRBV19 and TRBJ1-2; D call uncertain. The germline V gene has CDR1 LNHDA and CDR2 SQIVND (reference sequence). Trimming removed 3 bases at V and 6 bases at J, with 11 bases between. The CDR3 spans 13 residues. In DNA form, the CDR3 reads TGTGCCAGTAGTATTCTGACAACAGATGGCTACACCTTC. Residues: CASSILTTDGYTF.

This rearrangement joins TRBV11-2 to TRBJ1-2; D gene unclear. The V end lost 5 bases, the J end lost 4 bases, and 8 bases lay between the germline ends. CDR3 size: 12 residues. The germline gives CDR1 SGHAT, CDR2 FQNNGV. CDR3 in DNA: TGTGCCAGCAGCCCGCCCGGCTATGGCTACACCTTC. Protein sequence: CASSPPGYGYTF.

The genes are TRBV6-5 and TRBJ1-2, with 12 bases aligning to TRBD1. V lost 4 bases and J lost 8; bases outside the gene matches: 5. This CDR3 region has 14 residues. Germline V gene lookup returns CDR1 MNHEY and CDR2 SVGAGI. CDR3 nucleotides: TGTGCCAGCAGTTCACCCGGGACAGGGGGCGGCTACACCTTC. Protein sequence: CASSSPGTGGGYTF.